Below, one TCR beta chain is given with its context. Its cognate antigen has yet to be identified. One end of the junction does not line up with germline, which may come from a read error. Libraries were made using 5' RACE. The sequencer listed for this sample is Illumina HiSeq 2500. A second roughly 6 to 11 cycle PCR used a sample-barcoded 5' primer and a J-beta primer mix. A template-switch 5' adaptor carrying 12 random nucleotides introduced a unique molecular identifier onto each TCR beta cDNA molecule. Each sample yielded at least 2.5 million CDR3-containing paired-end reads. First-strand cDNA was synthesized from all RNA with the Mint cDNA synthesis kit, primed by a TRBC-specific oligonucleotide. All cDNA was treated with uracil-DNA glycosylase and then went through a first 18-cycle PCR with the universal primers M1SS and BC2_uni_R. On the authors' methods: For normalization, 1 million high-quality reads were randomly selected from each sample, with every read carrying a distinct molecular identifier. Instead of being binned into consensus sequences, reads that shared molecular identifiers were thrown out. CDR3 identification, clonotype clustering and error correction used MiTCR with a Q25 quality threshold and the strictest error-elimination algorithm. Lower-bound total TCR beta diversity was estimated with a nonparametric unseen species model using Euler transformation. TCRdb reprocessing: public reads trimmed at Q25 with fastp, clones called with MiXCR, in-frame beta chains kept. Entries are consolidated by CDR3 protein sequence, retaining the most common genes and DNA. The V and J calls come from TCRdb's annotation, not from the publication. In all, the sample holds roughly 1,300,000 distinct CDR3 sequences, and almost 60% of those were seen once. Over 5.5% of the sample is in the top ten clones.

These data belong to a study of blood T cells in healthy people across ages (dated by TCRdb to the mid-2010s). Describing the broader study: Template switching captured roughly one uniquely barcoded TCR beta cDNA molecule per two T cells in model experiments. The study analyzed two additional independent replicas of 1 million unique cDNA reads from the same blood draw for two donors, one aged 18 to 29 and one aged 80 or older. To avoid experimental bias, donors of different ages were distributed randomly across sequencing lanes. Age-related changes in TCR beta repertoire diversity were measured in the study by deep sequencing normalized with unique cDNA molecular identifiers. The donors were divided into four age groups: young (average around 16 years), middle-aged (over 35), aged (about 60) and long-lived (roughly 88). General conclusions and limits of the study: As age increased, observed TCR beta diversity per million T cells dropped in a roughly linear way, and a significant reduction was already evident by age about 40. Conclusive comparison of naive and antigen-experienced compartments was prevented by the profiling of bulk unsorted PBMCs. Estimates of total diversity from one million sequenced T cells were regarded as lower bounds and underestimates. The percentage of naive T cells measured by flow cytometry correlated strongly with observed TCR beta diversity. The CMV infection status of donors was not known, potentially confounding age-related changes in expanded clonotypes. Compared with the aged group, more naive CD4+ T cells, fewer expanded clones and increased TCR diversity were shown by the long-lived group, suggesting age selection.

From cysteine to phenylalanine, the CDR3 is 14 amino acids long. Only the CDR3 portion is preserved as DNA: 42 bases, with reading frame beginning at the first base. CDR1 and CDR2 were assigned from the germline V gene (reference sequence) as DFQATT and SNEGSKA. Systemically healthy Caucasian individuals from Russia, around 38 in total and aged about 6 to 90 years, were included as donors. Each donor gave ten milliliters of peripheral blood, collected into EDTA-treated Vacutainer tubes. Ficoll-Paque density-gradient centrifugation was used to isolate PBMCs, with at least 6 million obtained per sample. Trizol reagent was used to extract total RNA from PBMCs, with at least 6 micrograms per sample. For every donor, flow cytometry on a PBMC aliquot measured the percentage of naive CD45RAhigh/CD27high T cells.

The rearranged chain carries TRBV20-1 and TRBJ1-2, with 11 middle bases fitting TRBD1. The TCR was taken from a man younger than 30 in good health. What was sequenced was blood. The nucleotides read TGCGGTGCTAGGACAGGGGGCGCGTTAGGTGGCTACACCTTC. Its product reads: CGARTGGALGGYTF.